This TCR beta chain was observed in a study of long-term antiretroviral therapy in people with HIV. Concerning this clone: The antigen remains undetermined.

With survey level as its setting, the immunoSEQ assay was v3.0. The protocol was immunoSEQ multiplex PCR, while the TCRdb copy is restricted to in-frame clones and leaves out a portion. This sample has about 39,000 clones; approximately 89% occur once, and the top ten carry under 7.5%. Study results and limitations: Subsequent to ART, diversity was augmented yet persisted below that of transplant donor controls. Records did not include ART adherence, viral resistance or therapy changes. Every time point showed a repertoire led by clones expanded before ART. Repertoires in HIV (unlike those of controls) had narrower CDR3 length ranges.

The germline V gene encodes CDR1 KGHSH and CDR2 LQKENI. The CDR3 sequence is 15 residues long. Trimming pared 1 base from V and 1 base from J, leaving 8 bases between. This TCR derives from a woman between 45 and 60 years old with HIV. The chain has TRBV18 and TRBJ2-1; D uncertain. The specimen was unsorted PBMCs, collected 3.1 years after starting antiretroviral therapy. In nucleotides, the CDR3 is TGTGCCAGCTCACCACGACTGGATTCCTACAATGAGCAGTTCTTC. This codes for CASSPRLDSYNEQFF.